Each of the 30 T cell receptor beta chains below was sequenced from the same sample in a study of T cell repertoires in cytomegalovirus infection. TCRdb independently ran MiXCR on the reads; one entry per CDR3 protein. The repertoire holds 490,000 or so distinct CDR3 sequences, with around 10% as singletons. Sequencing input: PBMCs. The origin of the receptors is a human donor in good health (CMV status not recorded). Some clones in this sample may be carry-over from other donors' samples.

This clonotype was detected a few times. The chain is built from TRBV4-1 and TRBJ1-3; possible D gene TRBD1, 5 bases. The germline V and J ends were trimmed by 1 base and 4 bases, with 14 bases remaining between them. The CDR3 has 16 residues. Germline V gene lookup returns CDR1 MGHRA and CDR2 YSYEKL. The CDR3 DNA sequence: TGCGCCAGCAGCCAAGTTTCGGGGGTCCTAGGAAACACCATATATTTT. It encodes CASSQVSGVLGNTIYF.

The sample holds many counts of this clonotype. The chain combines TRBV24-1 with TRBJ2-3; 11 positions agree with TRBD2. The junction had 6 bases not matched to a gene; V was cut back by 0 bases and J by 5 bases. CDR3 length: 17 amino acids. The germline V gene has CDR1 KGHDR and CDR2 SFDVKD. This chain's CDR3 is CATSDLTSGRNRDTQYF. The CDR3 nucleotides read TGTGCCACCAGTGATTTGACTAGCGGGAGAAATCGAGATACGCAGTATTTT.

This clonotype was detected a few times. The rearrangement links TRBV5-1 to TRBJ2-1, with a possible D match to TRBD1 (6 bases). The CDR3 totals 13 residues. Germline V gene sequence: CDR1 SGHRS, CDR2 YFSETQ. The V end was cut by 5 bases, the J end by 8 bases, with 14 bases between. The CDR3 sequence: CASSEQGNYEQFF. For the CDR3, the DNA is TGCGCCAGCAGTGAACAGGGTAATTATGAGCAGTTCTTC.

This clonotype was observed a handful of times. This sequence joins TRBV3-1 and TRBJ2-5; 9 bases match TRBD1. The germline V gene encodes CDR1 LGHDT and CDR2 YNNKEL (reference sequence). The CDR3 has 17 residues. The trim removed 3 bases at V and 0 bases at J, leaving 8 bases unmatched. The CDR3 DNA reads TGTGCCAGCAGCCAGGAACCGGGACAGGGTCACCAAGAGACCCAGTACTTC. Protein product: CASSQEPGQGHQETQYF.

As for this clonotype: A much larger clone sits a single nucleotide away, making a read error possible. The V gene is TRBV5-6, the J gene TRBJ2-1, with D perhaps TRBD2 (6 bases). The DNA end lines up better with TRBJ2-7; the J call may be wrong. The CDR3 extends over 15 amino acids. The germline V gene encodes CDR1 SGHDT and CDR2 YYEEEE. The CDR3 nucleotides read TGTGCCAGCAGCCCGCGGGATATGGGTTACAATGAGCAGTACTTC. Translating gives CASSPRDMGYNEQYF.

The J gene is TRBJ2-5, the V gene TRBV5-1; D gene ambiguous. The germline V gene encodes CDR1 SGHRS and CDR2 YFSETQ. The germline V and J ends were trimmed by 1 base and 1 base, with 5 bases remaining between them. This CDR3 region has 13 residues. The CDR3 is CASSLSPQETQYF. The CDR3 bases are TGCGCCAGCAGCTTGTCCCCCCAAGAGACCCAGTACTTC.

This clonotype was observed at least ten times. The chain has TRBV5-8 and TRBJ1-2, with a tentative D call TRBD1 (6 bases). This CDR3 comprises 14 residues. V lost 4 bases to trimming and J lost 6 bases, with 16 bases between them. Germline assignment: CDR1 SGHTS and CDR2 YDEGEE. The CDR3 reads CASSPFGGQDGYTF. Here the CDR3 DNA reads TGTGCCAGCAGCCCCTTTGGGGGGCAGGATGGCTACACCTTC.

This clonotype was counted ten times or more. This chain's CDR3 is CASSPLAGGYNEQFF. CDR3 DNA sequence: TGTGCCAGCAGCCCCCTAGCGGGAGGGTACAATGAGCAGTTCTTC. V is TRBV7-3 and J is TRBJ2-1; 12 positions match TRBD2. Germline V lookup: CDR1 SGHTA, CDR2 FQGTGA. The CDR3 length is 15 residues. The ends lost 5 bases at V and 4 bases at J; junction bases unmatched: 3.

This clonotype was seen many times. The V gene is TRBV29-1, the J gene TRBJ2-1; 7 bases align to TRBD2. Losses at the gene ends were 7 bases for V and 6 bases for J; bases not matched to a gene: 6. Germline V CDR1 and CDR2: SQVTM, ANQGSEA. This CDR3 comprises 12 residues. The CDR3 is CSASGASNEQFF. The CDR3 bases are TGCAGCGCAAGCGGGGCCTCCAATGAGCAGTTCTTC.

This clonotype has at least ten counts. Here the CDR3 reads CASSQWDRYKNIQYF. In nucleotides, the CDR3 is TGTGCCAGCAGCCAATGGGACCGGTACAAAAACATTCAGTACTTC. This chain connects TRBV3-1 to TRBJ2-4; D assignment may be TRBD1 or TRBD2 (5 bases each). CDR3 size: 15 residues. The germline CDR1 and CDR2 sequences are LGHDT and YNNKEL (reference sequence). V was cut by 2 bases and J by 3 bases, with 11 bases left in between.

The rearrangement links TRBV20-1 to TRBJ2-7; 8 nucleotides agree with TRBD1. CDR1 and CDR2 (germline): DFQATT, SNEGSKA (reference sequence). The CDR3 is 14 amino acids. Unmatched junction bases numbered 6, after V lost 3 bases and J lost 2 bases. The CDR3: CSARRVQGAYEQYF. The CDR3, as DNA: TGCAGTGCTAGGAGGGTACAGGGGGCCTACGAGCAGTACTTC.

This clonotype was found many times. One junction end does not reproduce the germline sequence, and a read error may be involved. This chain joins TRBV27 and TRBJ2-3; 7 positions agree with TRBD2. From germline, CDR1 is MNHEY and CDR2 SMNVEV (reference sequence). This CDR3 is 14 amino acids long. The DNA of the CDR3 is TGCTTACGACGGGGGGAGGGCCGGGCAGATACGCAGTATTTT. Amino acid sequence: CLRRGEGRADTQYF.

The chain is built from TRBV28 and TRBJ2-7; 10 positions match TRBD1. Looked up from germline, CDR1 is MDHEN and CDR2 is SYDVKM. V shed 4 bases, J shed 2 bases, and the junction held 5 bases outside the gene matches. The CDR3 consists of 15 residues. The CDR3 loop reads CASSSAGTGAYEQYF. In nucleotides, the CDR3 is TGTGCCAGCAGTTCCGCCGGGACAGGGGCCTACGAGCAGTACTTC. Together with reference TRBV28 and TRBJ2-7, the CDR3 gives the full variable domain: DVKVTQSSRYLVKRTGEKVFLECVQDMDHENMFWYRQDPGLGLRLIYFSYDVKMKEKGDIPEGYSVSREKKERFSLILESASTNQTSMYLCASSSAGTGAYEQYFGPGTRLTVT.

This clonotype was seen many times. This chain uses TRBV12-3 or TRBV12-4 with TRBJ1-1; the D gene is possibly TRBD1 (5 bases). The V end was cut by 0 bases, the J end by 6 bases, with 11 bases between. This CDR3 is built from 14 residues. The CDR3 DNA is TGTGCCAGCAGTTTAGCGCGGGGGTTGCCTGAAGCTTTCTTT. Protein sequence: CASSLARGLPEAFF.

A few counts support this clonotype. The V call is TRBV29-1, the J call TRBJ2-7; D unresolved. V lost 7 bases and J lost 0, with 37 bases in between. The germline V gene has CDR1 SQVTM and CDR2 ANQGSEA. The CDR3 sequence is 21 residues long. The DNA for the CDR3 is TGCAGCGCTGTTGGGGTAGTCATCGAGTCCGCTGTCCGGAAGAGCTCCTACGAGCAGTACTTC. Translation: CSAVGVVIESAVRKSSYEQYF.

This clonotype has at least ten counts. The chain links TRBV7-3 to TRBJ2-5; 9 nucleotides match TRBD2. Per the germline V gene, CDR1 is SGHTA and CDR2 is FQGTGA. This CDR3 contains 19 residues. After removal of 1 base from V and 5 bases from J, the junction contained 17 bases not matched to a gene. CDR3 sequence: CASSLRPGDSGSGEETQYF. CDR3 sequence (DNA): TGTGCCAGCAGCTTAAGGCCGGGTGATAGCGGGAGTGGAGAGGAGACCCAGTACTTC.

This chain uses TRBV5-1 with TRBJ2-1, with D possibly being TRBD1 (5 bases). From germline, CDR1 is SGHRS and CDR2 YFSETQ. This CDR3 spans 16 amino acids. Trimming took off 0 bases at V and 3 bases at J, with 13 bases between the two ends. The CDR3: CASSLAPTGLYNEQFF. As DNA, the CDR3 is TGCGCCAGCAGCTTGGCCCCTACAGGCCTCTACAATGAGCAGTTCTTC.

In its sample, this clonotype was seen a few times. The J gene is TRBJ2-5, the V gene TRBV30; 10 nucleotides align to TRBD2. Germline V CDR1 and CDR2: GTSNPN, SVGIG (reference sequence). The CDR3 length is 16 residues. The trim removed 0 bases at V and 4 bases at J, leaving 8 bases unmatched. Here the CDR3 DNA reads TGTGCCTGGAGTGTACGGAGCGGGAGGGCCCGAGAGACCCAGTACTTC. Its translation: CAWSVRSGRARETQYF.

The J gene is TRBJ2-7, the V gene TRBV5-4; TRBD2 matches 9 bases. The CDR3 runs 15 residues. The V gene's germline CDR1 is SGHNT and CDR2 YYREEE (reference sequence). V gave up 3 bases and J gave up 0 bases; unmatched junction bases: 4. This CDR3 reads CASSSSGMSSYEQYF. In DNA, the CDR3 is TGTGCCAGCAGCTCTAGCGGGATGAGCTCCTACGAGCAGTACTTC.

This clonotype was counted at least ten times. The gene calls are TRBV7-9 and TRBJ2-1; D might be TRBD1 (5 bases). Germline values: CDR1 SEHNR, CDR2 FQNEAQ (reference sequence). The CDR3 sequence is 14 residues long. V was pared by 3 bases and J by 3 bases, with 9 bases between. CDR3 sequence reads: CASSLSQGYNEQFF. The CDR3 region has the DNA TGTGCCAGCAGCTTGTCCCAGGGCTACAATGAGCAGTTCTTC.

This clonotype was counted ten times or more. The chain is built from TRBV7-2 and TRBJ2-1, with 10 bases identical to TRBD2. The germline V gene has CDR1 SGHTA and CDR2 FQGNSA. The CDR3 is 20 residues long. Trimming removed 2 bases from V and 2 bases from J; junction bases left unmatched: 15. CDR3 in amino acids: CASSLRPGTSAEGPYNEQFF. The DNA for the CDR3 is TGTGCCAGCAGCTTACGGCCCGGGACTAGCGCAGAGGGGCCCTACAATGAGCAGTTCTTC.

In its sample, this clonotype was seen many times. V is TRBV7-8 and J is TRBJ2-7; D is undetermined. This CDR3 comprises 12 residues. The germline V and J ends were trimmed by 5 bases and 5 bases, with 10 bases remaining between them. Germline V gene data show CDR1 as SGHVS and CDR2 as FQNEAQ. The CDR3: CASSRSGDEQYF. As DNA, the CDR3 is TGTGCCAGCAGCCGTTCAGGAGACGAGCAGTACTTC.

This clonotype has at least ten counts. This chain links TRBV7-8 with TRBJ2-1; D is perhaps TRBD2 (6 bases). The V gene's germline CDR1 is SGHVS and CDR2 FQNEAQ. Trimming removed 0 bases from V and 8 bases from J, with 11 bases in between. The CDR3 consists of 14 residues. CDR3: CASSLARLADEQFF. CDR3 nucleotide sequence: TGTGCCAGCAGCTTAGCCCGTTTAGCGGATGAGCAGTTCTTC. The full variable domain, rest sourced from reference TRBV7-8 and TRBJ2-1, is GAGVSQSPRYKVAKRGQDVALRCDPISGHVSLFWYQQALGQGPEFLTYFQNEAQLDKSGLPSDRFFAERPEGSVSTLKIQRTQQEDSAVYLCASSLARLADEQFFGPGTRLTVL.

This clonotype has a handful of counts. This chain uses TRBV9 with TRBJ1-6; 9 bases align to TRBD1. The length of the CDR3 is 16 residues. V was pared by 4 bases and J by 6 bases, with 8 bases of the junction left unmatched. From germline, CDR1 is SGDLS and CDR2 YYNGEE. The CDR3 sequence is CASSRRQGVGNSPLHF. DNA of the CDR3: TGTGCCAGCAGCCGGCGACAGGGGGTTGGTAATTCACCCCTCCACTTT.

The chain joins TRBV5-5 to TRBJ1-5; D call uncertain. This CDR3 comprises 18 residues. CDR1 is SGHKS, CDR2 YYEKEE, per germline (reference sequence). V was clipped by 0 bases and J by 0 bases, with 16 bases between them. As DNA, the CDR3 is TGTGCCAGCAGCTTGGGAGACGGGGATCTCTATAGCAATCAGCCCCAGCATTTT. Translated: CASSLGDGDLYSNQPQHF. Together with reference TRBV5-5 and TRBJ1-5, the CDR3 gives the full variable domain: DAGVTQSPTHLIKTRGQQVTLRCSPISGHKSVSWYQQVLGQGPQFIFQYYEKEERGRGNFPDRFSARQFPNYSSELNVNALLLGDSALYLCASSLGDGDLYSNQPQHFGDGTRLSIL.

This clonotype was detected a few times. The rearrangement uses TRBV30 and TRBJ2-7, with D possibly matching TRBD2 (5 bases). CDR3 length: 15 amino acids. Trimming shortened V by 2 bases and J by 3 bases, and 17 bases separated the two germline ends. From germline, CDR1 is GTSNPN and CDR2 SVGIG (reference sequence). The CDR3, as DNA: TGTGCCTGGAGTTATCGGGGTTACATGGTCTACGAGCAGTACTTC. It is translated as CAWSYRGYMVYEQYF.

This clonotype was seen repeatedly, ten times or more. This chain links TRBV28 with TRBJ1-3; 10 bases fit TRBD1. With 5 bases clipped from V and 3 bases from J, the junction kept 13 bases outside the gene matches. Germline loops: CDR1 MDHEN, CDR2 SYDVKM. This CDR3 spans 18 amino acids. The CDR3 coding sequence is TGTGCCAGCAGTATCCCCCCGACGACAGGGGGCTATGGAAACACCATATATTTT. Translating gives CASSIPPTTGGYGNTIYF.

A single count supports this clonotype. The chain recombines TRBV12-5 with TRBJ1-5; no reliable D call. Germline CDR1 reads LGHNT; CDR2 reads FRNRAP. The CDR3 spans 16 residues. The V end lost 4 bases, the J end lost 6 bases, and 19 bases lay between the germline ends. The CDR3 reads CASGSREAGRPQPQHF. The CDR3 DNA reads TGTGCTAGTGGTTCCCGGGAGGCCGGCCGTCCTCAGCCCCAGCATTTT.

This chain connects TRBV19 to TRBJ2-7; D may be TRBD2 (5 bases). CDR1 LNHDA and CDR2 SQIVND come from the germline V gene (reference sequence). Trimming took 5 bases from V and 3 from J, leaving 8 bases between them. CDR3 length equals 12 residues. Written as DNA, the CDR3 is TGTGCCAGTAGTTCGGACTTCTACGAGCAGTACTTC. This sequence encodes CASSSDFYEQYF.

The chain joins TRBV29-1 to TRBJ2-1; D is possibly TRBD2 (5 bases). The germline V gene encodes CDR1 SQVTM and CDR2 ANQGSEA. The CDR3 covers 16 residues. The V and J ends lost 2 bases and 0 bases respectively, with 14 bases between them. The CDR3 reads CSVELRAASSYNEQFF. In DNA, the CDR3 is TGCAGCGTTGAACTGCGGGCGGCGAGCTCCTACAATGAGCAGTTCTTC.